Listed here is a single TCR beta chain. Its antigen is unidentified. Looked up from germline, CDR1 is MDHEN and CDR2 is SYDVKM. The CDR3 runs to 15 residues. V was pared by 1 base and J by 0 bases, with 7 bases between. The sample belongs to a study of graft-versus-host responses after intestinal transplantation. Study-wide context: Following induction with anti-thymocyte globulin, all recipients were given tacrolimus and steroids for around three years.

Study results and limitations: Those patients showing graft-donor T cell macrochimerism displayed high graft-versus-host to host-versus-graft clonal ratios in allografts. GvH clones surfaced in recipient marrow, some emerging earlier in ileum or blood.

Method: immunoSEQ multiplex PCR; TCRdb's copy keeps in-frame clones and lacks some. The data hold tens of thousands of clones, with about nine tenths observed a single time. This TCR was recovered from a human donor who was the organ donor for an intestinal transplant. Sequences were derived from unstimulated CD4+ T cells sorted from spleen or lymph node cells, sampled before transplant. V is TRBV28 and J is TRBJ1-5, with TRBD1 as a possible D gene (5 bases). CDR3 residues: CASSLLQGSNQPQHF. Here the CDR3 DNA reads TGTGCCAGCAGTTTATTGCAGGGTAGCAATCAGCCCCAGCATTTT. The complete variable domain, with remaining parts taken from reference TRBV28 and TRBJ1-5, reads DVKVTQSSRYLVKRTGEKVFLECVQDMDHENMFWYRQDPGLGLRLIYFSYDVKMKEKGDIPEGYSVSREKKERFSLILESASTNQTSMYLCASSLLQGSNQPQHFGDGTRLSIL.